The 4 T cell receptor beta chains given below trace back to one sample, sequenced in a study of Graves' ophthalmopathy and Graves' hyperthyroidism. TCR beta CDR3 regions were amplified from RNA transcripts. Second-round multiplex PCR came after first-round RT-PCR with HTBI primers. TCRdb reprocessed the multiplex PCR reads with MiXCR, giving one entry per CDR3 protein. This table holds around 600,000 distinct CDR3 sequences, over 40% found once. Sequencing input: peripheral blood. These receptors were taken from an adult man with Graves' ophthalmopathy.

This clonotype was seen many times. The rearrangement uses TRBV5-8 and TRBJ1-6; unclear D gene. The CDR3 has 13 residues. V lost 1 base and J lost 7, with 6 bases in between. CDR1 SGHTS and CDR2 YDEGEE come from the germline V gene. CDR3 in amino acids: CASSLKLNSPLHF. The CDR3 coding sequence is TGTGCCAGCAGCTTGAAGCTCAATTCACCCCTCCACTTT.

Only one count was recorded for this clonotype. No DNA is shown, since the ends of the CDR3 on it are uncertain; the CDR3 is the one TCRdb lists. The rearrangement uses TRBV9 and TRBJ2-2; TRBD2, the table's D call, lacks a check against the DNA. The germline V gene has CDR1 SGDLS and CDR2 YYNGEE. The CDR3 extends over 16 residues, inclusive of both ends. CDR3 region: CASSVGSGANTGELLF.

This clonotype has ten or more counts. The chain has TRBV20-1 and TRBJ2-5; D is perhaps TRBD2 (5 bases). The CDR3 consists of 13 residues. V lost 6 bases, J lost 3 bases, and 14 bases lay in between. Germline loops: CDR1 DFQATT, CDR2 SNEGSKA (reference sequence). The CDR3 coding sequence is TGCAGTGCCCAAACCCCCGGGGAAGAGACCCAGTACTTC. It codes for CSAQTPGEETQYF.

The CDR3 is CASSPEGGRSYEQYF. The CDR3 DNA reads TGTGCCAGCTCACCCGAGGGGGGGCGATCCTACGAGCAGTACTTC. The chain has TRBV9 and TRBJ2-7, with TRBD2 as a possible D gene (7 bases). The germline V gene encodes CDR1 SGDLS and CDR2 YYNGEE. Trimming took off 7 bases at V and 1 base at J, with 18 bases between the two ends. The CDR3 loop spans 15 amino acids.